A selection of T cell receptor beta chains follows, all from one sample in a study of blood T cell repertoires in COVID-19. Profiled with immunoSEQ multiplex PCR; TCRdb holds only in-frame clones, not every one. The table records roughly 120,000 clones, more than 80% of them present only once. Specimen: peripheral blood. These receptors were taken from a woman aged 80 or over with COVID-19, enrolled during active disease. Each CDR3 is given with its conserved first and last residue. The D gene is left open where the match is weak. For some rows the clone size is stated as once, few or many, or as a class when expanded; others skip it.

CDR3aa,CDR3nt,d_gene,v_gene,j_gene,abundance
CASSFSGTGFSGANVLTF,TGTGCCAGCAGTTTCTCCGGGACAGGGTTCTCTGGGGCCAACGTCCTGACTTTC,TRBD1,TRBV27,TRBJ2-6,-
CASTFAGEYEQYF,TGTGCCAGCACCTTCGCTGGAGAGTACGAGCAGTACTTC,-,TRBV6-6,TRBJ2-7,-
CASSEWASSYNEQFF,TGTGCCAGCAGTGAGTGGGCGAGCTCCTACAATGAGCAGTTCTTC,-,TRBV6-1,TRBJ2-1,-
CASRPGQGFEAFF,TGTGCCAGCAGACCGGGACAGGGTTTTGAAGCTTTCTTT,TRBD1,TRBV12-3/TRBV12-4,TRBJ1-1,-
CASSFGGELFF,TGTGCCAGCAGCTTCGGCGGGGAGCTGTTTTTT,-,TRBV11-3,TRBJ2-2,-
CASSVGLGSYEQYF,TGTGCCAGCAGCGTAGGACTAGGCTCCTACGAGCAGTACTTC,-,TRBV9,TRBJ2-7,-
CASNTGETNEKLFF,TGTGCCAGCAATACAGGGGAGACTAATGAAAAACTGTTTTTT,TRBD1,TRBV6-5,TRBJ1-4,few
CSAGERSGSEQYF,TGCAGCGCCGGAGAGAGGAGTGGAAGCGAGCAGTACTTC,-,TRBV29-1,TRBJ2-7,few
CASRSPSAGDSNSPLHF,TGTGCCAGCCGCTCCCCGTCGGCCGGGGACAGTAATTCACCCCTCCACTTT,TRBD1,TRBV28,TRBJ1-6,-
CASSLALTRSSYNSPLHF,TGTGCCAGCAGCTTAGCGCTAACAAGGAGCTCCTATAATTCACCCCTCCACTTT,-,TRBV7-2,TRBJ1-6,-
CASSPRGANEKLFF,TGTGCCAGCTCACCACGGGGGGCTAATGAAAAACTGTTTTTT,-,TRBV18,TRBJ1-4,-
CASIKARGETQYF,TGTGCCAGCATTAAGGCTAGGGGAGAGACCCAGTACTTC,-,TRBV2,TRBJ2-5,-
CASSLSGLGGVTDTQYF,TGTGCCAGCAGTTTATCGGGACTAGGAGGGGTCACAGATACGCAGTATTTT,TRBD2,TRBV27,TRBJ2-3,-
CASSYTANYGYTF,TGTGCCAGCAGTTACACAGCTAACTATGGCTACACCTTC,-,TRBV6-2/TRBV6-3,TRBJ1-2,once
CASSVMVAYTAEQFF,TGTGCCAGCAGTGTTATGGTAGCGTATACTGCTGAGCAGTTCTTC,-,TRBV2,TRBJ2-1,-
CASSSRDFNEKLFF,TGTGCCAGCAGCTCCCGAGACTTTAATGAAAAACTGTTTTTT,-,TRBV7-9,TRBJ1-4,-
CASSPGLAGAGELFF,TGTGCCAGCAGCCCCGGACTAGCGGGAGCCGGGGAGCTGTTTTTT,TRBD2,TRBV3-1/TRBV3-2,TRBJ2-2,-
CASSGAGTKNTEAFF,TGTGCCAGCTCAGGAGCCGGGACAAAGAACACTGAAGCTTTCTTT,-,TRBV18,TRBJ1-1,-
CASSLLRNGEQFF,TGTGCCAGCAGCTTGCTCCGAAACGGTGAGCAGTTCTTC,-,TRBV5-8,TRBJ2-1,-
CASSQERGGSYEQYF,TGTGCCAGCAGCCAAGAAAGGGGTGGCTCCTACGAGCAGTACTTC,-,TRBV4-2,TRBJ2-7,-
CASSLGQGAGNTIYF,TGTGCTAGCAGCTTAGGACAGGGGGCTGGAAACACCATATATTTT,TRBD1,TRBV7-7,TRBJ1-3,-
CASSSDGRLAGSTDTQYF,TGCGCCAGCAGCTCCGATGGGAGACTAGCGGGATCCACAGATACGCAGTATTTT,TRBD2,TRBV5-1,TRBJ2-3,-
CASSELGASNYGYTF,TGTGCCAGCAGTGAATTGGGGGCCTCTAACTATGGCTACACCTTC,-,TRBV2,TRBJ1-2,-
CASSRGTNYEQYF,TGTGCCAGCAGCCGCGGGACCAACTACGAGCAGTACTTC,-,TRBV6-6,TRBJ2-7,-
CASSKGRDRSGNTIYF,TGCGCCAGCAGCAAGGGCCGGGACAGGTCTGGAAACACCATATATTTT,TRBD1,TRBV5-1,TRBJ1-3,-
CASRLLFPTSGPTDTQYF,TGTGCAAGTCGCCTACTTTTCCCAACTAGCGGGCCCACAGATACGCAGTATTTT,-,TRBV12-2,TRBJ2-3,-
CASRVGGSNQPQHF,TGTGCCAGCCGGGTAGGGGGAAGCAATCAGCCCCAGCATTTT,-,TRBV2,TRBJ1-5,-
CASSVSGRAEETQYF,TGTGCCAGCAGCGTTAGCGGGAGGGCCGAAGAGACCCAGTACTTC,TRBD2,TRBV7-2,TRBJ2-5,-
CASSVGIGGGNTIYF,TGTGCCAGCAGCGTAGGTATAGGGGGTGGAAACACCATATATTTT,-,TRBV9,TRBJ1-3,once
CASGSLYYEQYF,TGTGCTAGTGGCTCCCTCTACTACGAGCAGTACTTC,-,TRBV12-5,TRBJ2-7,-
CASRGGPGHGANVLTF,TGCGCCAGTCGGGGGGGCCCCGGTCATGGGGCCAACGTCCTGACTTTC,TRBD2,TRBV4-3,TRBJ2-6,few
CASSISASGADTQYF,TGTGCCAGTAGTATATCAGCTAGCGGGGCAGATACGCAGTATTTT,TRBD2,TRBV19,TRBJ2-3,few
CASSQPGMNTEAFF,TGTGCCAGCAGCCAACCAGGGATGAACACTGAAGCTTTCTTT,-,TRBV3-1/TRBV3-2,TRBJ1-1,few
CASSVYRIDTQYF,TGTGCCAGCAGCGTCTACAGGATAGATACGCAGTATTTT,-,TRBV11-2,TRBJ2-3,-
CASSVGPAYDEQYF,TGTGCCAGCAGCGTGGGGCCGGCCTATGACGAGCAGTACTTC,-,TRBV7-9,TRBJ2-7,-
CASSQGPGNYGYTF,TGTGCCAGCAGCCAAGGTCCAGGGAACTATGGCTACACCTTC,-,TRBV16,TRBJ1-2,-
CASGRGVDIQYF,TGTGCCAGCGGACGGGGGGTGGACATTCAGTACTTC,TRBD2,TRBV6-5,TRBJ2-4,-
CASSVGISREPFSNEQFF,TGTGCCAGCAGCGTAGGAATTTCCAGGGAACCTTTTAGCAATGAGCAGTTCTTC,-,TRBV9,TRBJ2-1,-
CASSSTIHRDQETQYF,TGCGCCAGCAGCTCGACAATTCACAGGGACCAAGAGACCCAGTACTTC,-,TRBV5-1,TRBJ2-5,-
CASSQGEGSLNEKLFF,TGCGCCAGCAGCCAAGGGGAAGGGAGCCTTAATGAAAAACTGTTTTTT,-,TRBV4-1,TRBJ1-4,once
CASSLGTTSYNEQFF,TGCGCCAGCAGCCTTGGGACTACTTCCTACAATGAGCAGTTCTTC,TRBD2,TRBV4-1,TRBJ2-1,-
CASSETGVDQPQHF,TGTGCCAGCAGTGAGACAGGGGTGGATCAGCCCCAGCATTTT,TRBD1,TRBV6-2/TRBV6-3,TRBJ1-5,-
CASTIRSTGELFF,TGTGCCAGCACCATTAGGAGTACCGGGGAGCTGTTTTTT,-,TRBV7-2,TRBJ2-2,few
CASIGQGGGEQYF,TGTGCCAGCATAGGACAGGGGGGGGGCGAGCAGTACTTC,TRBD1,TRBV6-5,TRBJ2-7,-
CASSLDRENTGELFF,TGCGCCAGCAGCCTGGACAGGGAGAACACCGGGGAGCTGTTTTTT,TRBD1,TRBV5-1,TRBJ2-2,-
CASSQDPDRRDRNIQYF,TGTGCCAGCAGCCAGGACCCCGACAGGAGGGACAGAAACATTCAGTACTTC,-,TRBV14,TRBJ2-4,-
CASRSRISGANVLTF,TGTGCCAGCAGATCCAGGATCTCTGGGGCCAACGTCCTGACTTTC,-,TRBV7-9,TRBJ2-6,-